The text below deals with one T cell receptor (beta chain). The sample originates from a study of shared clonotypes between healthy human individuals. TCRdb's copy holds only in-frame clones and misses some; the assay was immunoSEQ multiplex PCR. The table shows under 600,000 clones, with roughly 79% occurring only once. The CDR3 has 14 residues. The V and J ends lost 5 bases and 10 bases, in that order; junction bases with no gene match: 7. Germline values: CDR1 MDHEN, CDR2 SYDVKM. The chain is built from TRBV28 and TRBJ1-6; 8 nucleotides line up with TRBD1. Input material: PBMCs. The TCR originated in a woman in her 40s in good health. Some clones in this sample may be carry-over from other donors' samples. The CDR3 loop is CASSNGQGDSPLHF. The CDR3 coding sequence is TGTGCCAGCAGTAACGGACAGGGTGACTCACCCCTCCACTTT.